The present TCR beta chain was sequenced within a study of T cells expressing NK-cell markers. Study background: From sorted CD3+CD56+NKG2C+, CD3+CD56+NKG2C- and CD3+CD56-NKG2C+ T cells came the TCR beta repertoires.

Per germline, CDR1 SEHNR and CDR2 FQNEAQ (reference sequence). This CDR3 has 12 residues. TCRdb reprocessed the 5' RACE reads and keeps a single row for each CDR3 protein, giving no DNA. The table lists approximately 170,000 distinct CDR3 sequences. This TCR came from a man aged 18-70 years in good health. Sequencing was carried out using blood T cells: a sorted CD56 or NKG2C T cell subset, CD4+ or CD8+ T cells, or bulk PBMC T cells (not recorded which). The chain employs TRBV7-9 and TRBJ2-1. The chain's CDR3 is CASSADGGEQFF.